This T cell receptor beta chain emerged from a study of T cell responses to AZD1222 COVID-19 vaccine. The study pooled second doses at about 4 or about 12 weeks. CDR1 KGHSH and CDR2 LQKENI come from the germline V gene. The length of the CDR3 is 14 residues. Trimming removed 8 bases from V and 1 base from J, with 14 bases in between. Generated by immunoSEQ multiplex PCR, the TCRdb table keeps only in-frame clones and is missing some. The table shows approximately 24,000 clones, with around 90% occurring only once. Comments on this clone: The antigen remains undetermined.

Study-level findings and limits: Nearly half of the spike-specific TCRs reportedly recognize variant regions that carry no mutations.

The source is an adult who received the AZD1222 COVID-19 vaccine. V is TRBV18 and J is TRBJ1-1, with D possibly TRBD1 on 6 matching bases. The sample was peripheral blood, taken 28 days after the second AZD1222 dose. CDR3 DNA: TGTGCCAGCGCCGCCGGGGGGGCGAACACTGAAGCTTTCTTT. Its translation: CASAAGGANTEAFF.